Below are 16 T cell receptor beta chains sequenced from a single sample in a study of tumor and adjacent non-tumor tissue in lung cancer. A modified ARM-PCR protocol with three rounds of nested PCR amplified TCRbeta. TCRdb ran MiXCR on the multiplex PCR reads and lists one entry per CDR3 protein. The data show fewer than 120,000 distinct CDR3 sequences, over 75% seen once. This sample's RNA came from whole unsorted tissue. The sample taken for sequencing was lung tumor tissue. The receptor set was obtained from a man in his 70s with non-small cell lung cancer.

This clonotype was counted at least ten times. V is TRBV12-3 or TRBV12-4 and J is TRBJ2-6; no definite D call. This CDR3 region has 15 residues. V was clipped by 7 bases and J by 0 bases, with 10 bases between them. CDR3 bases: TGTGCCAGCACCCTAGGAAGCTCTGGGGCCAACGTCCTGACTTTC. Residues: CASTLGSSGANVLTF.

V usage is TRBV7-3 and J usage is TRBJ2-3; a possible D gene is TRBD2 (5 bases). CDR1 is SGHTA and CDR2 is FQGTGA in the germline V gene. This CDR3 has 13 amino acids. V was clipped by 11 bases and J by 6 bases, with 18 bases between them. In DNA form, the CDR3 reads TGTGCCCGTAGCTTAATGGGAGTGGATACGCAGTATTTT. This codes for CARSLMGVDTQYF.

DNA of the CDR3: TGTGCCAGTAGTATGAAACAGGGTATCACTGAAGCTTTCTTT. This gives the protein CASSMKQGITEAFF. The V call is TRBV19, the J call TRBJ1-1, with D maybe TRBD1 (6 bases). V was clipped by 3 bases and J by 4 bases, with 12 bases between them. Germline-derived CDR1 and CDR2 are LNHDA and SQIVND (reference sequence). This CDR3 comprises 14 residues.

Concerning this clonotype: This may come from a read error, since a much larger clone is one base off. The V call is TRBV11-2, the J call TRBJ2-5; D might be TRBD2 (6 bases). Germline CDR1 SGHAT, CDR2 FQNNGV. The CDR3 consists of 16 residues. With 1 base removed from V and 8 bases from J, the gap between germline ends came to 20 bases. The CDR3 nucleotides read TGTGCCAGCAGCTTAGTCGTGGCTAGCGAACGGGGAACCCAGTACTTC. Protein product: CASSLVVASERGTQYF. Combining the CDR3 with reference TRBV11-2 and TRBJ2-5 gives the whole variable domain EAGVAQSPRYKIIEKRQSVAFWCNPISGHATLYWYQQILGQGPKLLIQFQNNGVVDDSQLPKDRFSAERLKGVDSTLKIQPAKLEDSAVYLCASSLVVASERGTQYFGPGTRLLVL.

The chain uses TRBV12-3 or TRBV12-4 and TRBJ1-5; D remains ambiguous. The CDR3 covers 12 residues. The ends were cut back, 5 bases at V and 6 bases at J, with 8 bases in the middle. For the CDR3, the DNA is TGTGCCAGCAGTCTCGCAGGTCAGCCCCAGCATTTT. This encodes CASSLAGQPQHF.

The count of this clonotype is one. A much larger clone differs from this one at a single base, so this may be a read error. The chain is built from TRBV20-1 and TRBJ2-5, with TRBD1 matching 7 bases. Germline V gives CDR1 DFQATT, CDR2 SNEGSKA (reference sequence). This CDR3 comprises 12 residues. The CDR3, as DNA: TGCAGCGCTGGGACAGACCAAGAGACCCAGTACTTC. This encodes CSAGTDQETQYF.

In the case of this clonotype: The CDR3 ends on some other residue instead of the conserved phenylalanine or tryptophan, so this is likely a read error. The DNA is left out, because the CDR3 cannot be placed on it with certainty; the CDR3 is given as TCRdb lists it. The rearrangement uses TRBV11-3 and TRBJ2-1; the tabulated D call, TRBD1, remains unverified against the DNA. Germline lookup yields CDR1 SGHNT and CDR2 YENEEA. A total of 12 residues make up the CDR3, ends included. CDR3 protein: CASSDRRNEQFS.

Remarks on this clonotype: Given a much more abundant clone one base away, this may be a read error. Because it lacks the conserved phenylalanine or tryptophan at the end, this CDR3 is likely a read error. The CDR3 sequence is CASFHWGTNTGELFI. The DNA of the CDR3 is TGTGCCAGTTTCCATTGGGGTACGAACACCGGGGAGCTGTTTATT. The chain uses TRBV19 and TRBJ2-2; D is undetermined. V was clipped by 8 bases and J by 0 bases, with 13 bases between them. Germline values: CDR1 LNHDA, CDR2 SQIVND (reference sequence). The CDR3 runs 15 residues.

The gene calls are TRBV6-1 and TRBJ2-6; possible D gene TRBD1, 6 bases. The germline CDR1 and CDR2 sequences are MNHNS and SASEGT. V lost 10 bases and J lost 2, with 12 bases in between. The CDR3 sequence is 14 residues long. The CDR3 region is CANSEGAGANVLTF. The CDR3 DNA reads as TGTGCCAATAGTGAGGGGGCTGGGGCCAACGTCCTGACTTTC.

As regards this clonotype: Possible read error: a much larger clone is one base away. V gene TRBV28 combines with J gene TRBJ2-5, with D unresolved. The CDR3 has 14 residues. Germline-derived CDR1 and CDR2 are MDHEN and SYDVKM. This chain's CDR3 is CASSPRRIQDTQYF. CDR3 nucleotide sequence: TGTGCCAGCAGTCCCCGCCGGATTCAAGATACCCAGTACTTC.

To note about this clonotype: Because the CDR3 is missing its conserved closing phenylalanine or tryptophan, this is likely a read error. The rearrangement uses TRBV29-1 and TRBJ2-3, with 11 nucleotides matching TRBD1. With 6 bases clipped from V and 3 bases from J, the junction kept 8 bases outside the gene matches. In germline, CDR1 is SQVTM, CDR2 ANQGSEA. This CDR3 has 15 amino acids. CDR3 loop: CSVASGTGGTDTQYI. Here the CDR3 DNA reads TGCAGCGTCGCGTCCGGGACAGGGGGAACAGATACGCAGTATATT.

Note on this clonotype: One junction end disagrees with the germline gene, perhaps due to a read error. DNA for the CDR3: TGTGACAGCAGCTTCTCGTTCGGATATAACACAGATACACAGTATTTT. Its translation is CDSSFSFGYNTDTQYF. The V call is TRBV11-2, the J call TRBJ2-3, with unresolved D. Germline lookup yields CDR1 SGHAT and CDR2 FQNNGV. The CDR3 is made up of 16 amino acids.

A single count supports this clonotype. Given the absence of the conserved phenylalanine or tryptophan at the CDR3 end, a read error is likely. The DNA is omitted, as the CDR3 cannot be located on it reliably, and the CDR3 follows TCRdb's listing. The V gene is TRBV11-2, the J gene TRBJ1-6; the D segment call TRBD1 is taken from the table without a DNA check. The CDR3 region is 14 residues in length, termini included. The germline V gene encodes CDR1 SGHAT and CDR2 FQNNGV. The CDR3 here is CASCMRGGQSPLNY.

This clonotype came up many times. This chain joins TRBV28 and TRBJ2-4; D remains ambiguous. Germline values: CDR1 MDHEN, CDR2 SYDVKM. This CDR3 contains 15 residues. V was cut by 0 bases and J by 0 bases, with 6 bases left in between. The CDR3 is CASSLWPLAKNIQYF. CDR3 nucleotide sequence: TGTGCCAGCAGTTTATGGCCCTTAGCCAAAAACATTCAGTACTTC.

The J gene is TRBJ2-6, the V gene TRBV6-5; maybe TRBD1 (6 bases). Per the germline V gene, CDR1 is MNHEY and CDR2 is SVGAGI. This CDR3 contains 18 residues. With 6 bases removed from V and 12 bases from J, the gap between germline ends came to 30 bases. CDR3 in DNA: TGTGCCAGCAGCCAGCAAGGGGGAGCCGGCTCTGGGGTCAGCGTCCTGACTTTC. Its translation is CASSQQGGAGSGVSVLTF.

A word on this clonotype: Germline and junction disagree at one end, which may indicate a read error. The chain combines TRBV5-8 with TRBJ2-2, with a tentative D call TRBD2 (5 bases). CDR1 is SGHTS and CDR2 is YDEGEE in the germline V gene. The CDR3 totals 15 residues. In DNA form, the CDR3 reads TGTGCCAGCAGCGTCTCCAGGTGGCCCACCGGGGAGCTATTTTTT. It is translated as CASSVSRWPTGELFF.